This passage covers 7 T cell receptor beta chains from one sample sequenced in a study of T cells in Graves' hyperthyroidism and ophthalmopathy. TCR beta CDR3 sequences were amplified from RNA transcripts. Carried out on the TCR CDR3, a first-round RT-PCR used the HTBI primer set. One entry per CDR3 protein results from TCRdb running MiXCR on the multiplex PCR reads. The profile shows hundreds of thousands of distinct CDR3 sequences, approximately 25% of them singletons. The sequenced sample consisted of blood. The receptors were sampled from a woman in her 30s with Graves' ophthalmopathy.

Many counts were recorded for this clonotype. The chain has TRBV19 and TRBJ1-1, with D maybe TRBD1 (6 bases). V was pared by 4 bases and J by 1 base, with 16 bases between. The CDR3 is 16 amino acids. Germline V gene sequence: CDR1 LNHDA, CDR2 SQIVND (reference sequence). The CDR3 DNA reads TGTGCCAGTAGTAGGACGCCTGGGACACAGAACACTGAAGCTTTCTTT. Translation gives CASSRTPGTQNTEAFF.

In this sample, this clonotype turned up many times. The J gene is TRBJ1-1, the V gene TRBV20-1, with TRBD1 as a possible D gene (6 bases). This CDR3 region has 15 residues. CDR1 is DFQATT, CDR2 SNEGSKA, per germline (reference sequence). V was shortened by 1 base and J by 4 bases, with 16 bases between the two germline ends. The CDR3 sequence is CSARARGRGFTEAFF. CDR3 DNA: TGCAGTGCTAGAGCCAGAGGCAGGGGATTCACTGAAGCTTTCTTT.

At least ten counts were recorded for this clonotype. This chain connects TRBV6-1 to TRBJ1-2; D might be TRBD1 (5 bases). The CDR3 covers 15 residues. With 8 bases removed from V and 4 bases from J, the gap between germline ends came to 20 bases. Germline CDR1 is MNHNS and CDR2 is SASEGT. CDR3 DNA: TGTGCCAGCTCCGATGGGGCGGGGCGGTTCTATGGCTACACCTTC. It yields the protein CASSDGAGRFYGYTF.

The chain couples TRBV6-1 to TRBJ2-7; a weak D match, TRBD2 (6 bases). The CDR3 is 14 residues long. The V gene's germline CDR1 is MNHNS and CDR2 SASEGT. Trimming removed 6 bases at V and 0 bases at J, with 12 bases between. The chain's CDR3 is CASRGTPNSYEQYF. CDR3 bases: TGTGCCAGCAGAGGGACTCCCAACTCCTACGAGCAGTACTTC.

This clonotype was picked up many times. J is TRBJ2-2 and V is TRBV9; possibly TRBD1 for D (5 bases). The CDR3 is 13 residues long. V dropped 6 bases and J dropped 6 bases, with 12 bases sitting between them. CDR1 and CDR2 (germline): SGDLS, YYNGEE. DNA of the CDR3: TGTGCCAGCAAGGCTGGGGCCGCCGGGGAGCTGTTTTTT. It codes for CASKAGAAGELFF.

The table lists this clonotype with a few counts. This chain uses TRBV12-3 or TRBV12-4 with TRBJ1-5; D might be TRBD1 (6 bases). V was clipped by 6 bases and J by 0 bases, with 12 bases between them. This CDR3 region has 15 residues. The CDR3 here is CASSLQGNSNQPQHF. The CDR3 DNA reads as TGTGCCAGCAGCTTACAGGGAAATAGCAATCAGCCCCAGCATTTT.

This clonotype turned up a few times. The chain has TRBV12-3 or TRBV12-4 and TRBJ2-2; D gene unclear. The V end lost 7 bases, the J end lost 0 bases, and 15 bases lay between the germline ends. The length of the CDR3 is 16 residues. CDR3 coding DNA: TGTGCCAGCACCCTTAATGGATACGCGAACACCGGGGAGCTGTTTTTT. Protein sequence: CASTLNGYANTGELFF.